The present T cell receptor (beta chain) was sequenced within a study of shared clonotypes between healthy human individuals (dated by TCRdb to about 2020). At the level of the whole study: Three men and two women, aged 18 to 49 years, made up the cohort. For each donor, CD4 naive and CD4 memory were each run on three plates, CD8 naive on two plates, and CD8 memory on one plate. The study deeply sequenced blood TCR repertoires of several healthy adults to estimate repertoire size and the extent of clonotype sharing between individuals. Different laboratories and diverse techniques were used to prepare libraries and sequence TCR repertoires, to increase sequencing depth and limit assay-specific biases. Per donor, leukapheresis produced somewhere between about 0.94 and 9 billion PBMCs. Beyond this particular receptor, the publication reports: Rarefaction of sorted-subset datasets indicated incomplete sequencing despite the large sequencing depth. The genetic and exposure-history diversity represented was limited by the small number of donors. About 5% of naive CD4, approximately 3.7% of naive CD8, roughly 2.4% of memory CD4, and about 0.4% of memory CD8 clonotypes were shared across several donors. Pairwise subsampling indicated that sequencing depth was expected to affect the degree of clonotype sharing among donors. Higher generation probabilities were observed for clonotypes shared by all four sorted-subset donors than for non-shared clonotypes. Naive subsets generally had larger estimated clonotype richness than memory subsets did. Sampling was restricted to blood, and TCR repertoires in tissues likely differ from the TCR repertoires found in blood.

Using the deep immunoSEQ assay, TCR CDR3 regions were amplified from genomic DNA by multiplex PCR. Extracted genomic DNA from each cell subset was distributed evenly across all wells of several immunoSEQ 96-well plates, and each plate was treated as a replicate. For sorted subsets, each replicate PCR was loaded with 200 ng genomic DNA, equivalent to about 33,000 T cell genomes. Purified libraries were measured with a Qubit 3.0 fluorometer, size-checked on a Bioanalyzer 2100, and measured again with the KAPA Library Quantification kit. Every immunoSEQ 96-well plate was sequenced on a dedicated single-read 150-cycle Illumina NextSeq 550 flow cell. On the study's bioinformatics: Because the immunoSEQ output held only junctional sequences and lacked quality scores, the filtering could not match the filtering applied to full-length reads. To assign V/J genes and CDR3, sequences were annotated against IMGT germline references using PyIR, a Python wrapper for IgBLAST v1.9. Any read was removed if the V/J assignment was weak (E-value above 1e-6), the CDR3 was missing, or the read contained stop codons, out-of-frame junctions, or ambiguous translated residues. V3J clonotypes were defined as sequences sharing an identical inferred V gene, J gene, and CDR3 amino acid sequence. Percentage overlap between repertoires was computed as shared unique clonotypes divided by the size of the smaller repertoire. Three approaches were used to assess repertoire richness: RTK rarefaction, the Chao1 estimator, and Recon v2.1 estimates of unobserved clonotypes. Generation probabilities were computed with OLGA for all TCRbeta clonotypes obtained by the gDNA method from several donors. The clones in this table, taken by TCRdb from immuneACCESS, are in-frame only. Not every clone is retained; where verified, under half of the shortfall comes from an unresolved V gene, and the cause of the rest is unknown. V and J calls and clone size come straight from that table; D and trimming were deduced from the DNA. This sample has some 2.4 million clones in its table, and roughly 93% of those were observed once. Approximately 0.36% of the sample comes from the top ten.

As to this clone: Its target antigen remains unknown. No much larger clone exists at a distance of one base, and base qualities are not known.

The donors were healthy, HIV-negative adults who had no recently reported acute infections or vaccinations. Only Caucasian adults living in Nashville, Tennessee, USA were represented among the donors. Magnetic negative selection was used to enrich CD4+ T cells, after which naive cells were positively selected on CD45RA and the negative fraction became the memory subset. After blood collection by leukapheresis, PBMCs were isolated using Ficoll-Histopaque density gradient centrifugation and then cryopreserved in the vapor phase of liquid nitrogen. Analytical flow cytometry was used to check the purity and quantity of every magnetically sorted T cell population. From each sorted fraction, genomic DNA was isolated and quantified by UV absorbance on a Nanodrop 2000c. From its cysteine to its phenylalanine, the CDR3 spans 16 amino acids. The entry retains the CDR3 DNA only, 48 bases that are in frame from base 1. Here V drops 4 bases and J drops 7 bases, and the junction holds 13 bases not matched to any gene. CDR1 and CDR2, per the germline V gene, are SGHTA and FQGNSA.

The rearranged chain carries TRBV7-2 and TRBJ1-2, with 9 central nucleotides matching TRBD1. What was sequenced was naive CD4+ T cells from PBMCs. According to the study, the label for this sample's cell subset or site signals: CD45RA+ positively selected. The origin of this receptor is a man aged 18 to 30 in good health. Some clones in this sample may be carry-over from other donors' samples. The CDR3 here reads CASSSFSGQGRGGYTF. The sequenced DNA is TGTGCCAGCAGCTCTTTCTCCGGACAGGGGCGGGGTGGCTACACCTTC. Joined to the reference TRBV7-2 and TRBJ1-2 proteins, this CDR3 gives the full variable domain: GAGVSQSPSNKVTEKGKDVELRCDPISGHTALYWYRQSLGQGLEFLIYFQGNSAPDKSGLPSDRFSAERTGGSVSTLTIQRTQQEDSAVYLCASSSFSGQGRGGYTFGSGTRLTVV.